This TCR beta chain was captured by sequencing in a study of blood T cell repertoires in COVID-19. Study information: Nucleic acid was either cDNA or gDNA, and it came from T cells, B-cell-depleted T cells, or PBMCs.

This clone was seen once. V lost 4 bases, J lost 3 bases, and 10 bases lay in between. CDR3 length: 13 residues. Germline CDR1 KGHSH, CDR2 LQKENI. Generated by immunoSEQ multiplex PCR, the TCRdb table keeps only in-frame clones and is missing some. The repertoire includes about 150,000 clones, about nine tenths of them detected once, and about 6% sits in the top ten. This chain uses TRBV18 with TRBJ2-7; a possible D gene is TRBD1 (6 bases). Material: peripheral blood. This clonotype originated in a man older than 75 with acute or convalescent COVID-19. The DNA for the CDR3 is TGTGCCAGCTCACTCCGGACAGACTACGAGCAGTACTTC. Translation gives CASSLRTDYEQYF.